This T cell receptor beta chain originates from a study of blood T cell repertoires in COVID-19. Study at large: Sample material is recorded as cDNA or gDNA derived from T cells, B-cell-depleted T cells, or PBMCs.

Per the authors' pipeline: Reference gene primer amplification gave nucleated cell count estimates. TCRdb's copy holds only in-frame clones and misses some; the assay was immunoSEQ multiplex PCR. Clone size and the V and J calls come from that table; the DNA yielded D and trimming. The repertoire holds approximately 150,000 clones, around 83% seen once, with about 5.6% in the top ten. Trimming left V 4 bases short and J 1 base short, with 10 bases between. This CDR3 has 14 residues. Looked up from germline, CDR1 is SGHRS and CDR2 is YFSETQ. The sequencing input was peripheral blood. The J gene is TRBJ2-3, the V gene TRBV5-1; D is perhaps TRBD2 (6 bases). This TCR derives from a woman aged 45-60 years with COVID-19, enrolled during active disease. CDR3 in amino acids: CASSPGLRTDTQYF. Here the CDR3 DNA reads TGCGCCAGCAGCCCGGGACTTCGCACAGATACGCAGTATTTT.